This entry lists 18 T cell receptor beta chains sequenced from one sample in a study of blood T cells in healthy people across ages (dated by TCRdb to the mid-2010s). The receptor library was made with 5' RACE. The instrument was an Illumina HiSeq 2500. A second PCR of roughly 6 to 11 cycles was run with a J-beta primer mix and a sample-barcoded 5' primer. Starting from the raw public reads, TCRdb applied fastp trimming at Q25, assembled clones with MiXCR and retained in-frame beta chains. Every CDR3 protein is listed once, alongside the most common genes and DNA of its rows. This sample gives fewer than 1,000,000 distinct CDR3 sequences in total; under 45% of them show up just once. The ten largest clonotypes hold approximately 20% of the sample. Material: blood. The receptors shown here come from a man aged 55 to 70 in good health.

This chain joins TRBV5-1 and TRBJ2-3, with D possibly TRBD2 on 5 matching bases. The V end lost 3 bases, the J end lost 0 bases, and 8 bases lay between the germline ends. In germline, CDR1 is SGHRS, CDR2 YFSETQ. CDR3 length: 14 amino acids. The CDR3 protein is CASSSAVSTDTQYF. In DNA, the CDR3 is TGCGCCAGCAGCTCAGCGGTTAGCACAGATACGCAGTATTTT. The entire variable domain, with the rest obtained from reference TRBV5-1 and TRBJ2-3, is as follows: KAGVTQTPRYLIKTRGQQVTLSCSPISGHRSVSWYQQTPGQGLQFLFEYFSETQRNKGNFPGRFSGRQFSNSRSEMNVSTLELGDSALYLCASSSAVSTDTQYFGPGTRLTVL.

The rearrangement joins TRBV4-1 to TRBJ2-7, with 8 bases aligning to TRBD1. Germline loops: CDR1 MGHRA, CDR2 YSYEKL. The ends lost 0 bases at V and 11 bases at J; junction bases unmatched: 15. The CDR3 spans 16 residues. The CDR3 DNA sequence: TGCGCCAGCAGCCAAGACTCTATTGGACAGGGAGTTTTGGAGTACTTC. Residues: CASSQDSIGQGVLEYF.

This clonotype has only a few counts. The rearrangement uses TRBV4-3 and TRBJ2-3; maybe TRBD2 (7 bases). Trimming took 6 bases from V and 2 from J, leaving 15 bases between them. In germline, CDR1 is LGHNA, CDR2 YSLEER. The CDR3 loop spans 15 amino acids. This CDR3 reads CASRREAGATDTQYF. CDR3 coding DNA: TGCGCCAGCAGGCGTGAGGCGGGGGCCACAGATACGCAGTATTTT.

This clonotype was seen just once. The V and J genes are TRBV6-5 and TRBJ2-4; D may be TRBD2 (6 bases). The DNA end is more similar to TRBJ2-7, so the J call may be wrong. The length of the CDR3 is 15 residues. The germline V gene has CDR1 MNHEY and CDR2 SVGAGI. CDR3 nucleotides: TGTGCCAGCAGTTACGGCGGGGCGGAAGCCTACGAGCAGTACTTC. Its protein is CASSYGGAEAYEQYF.

There are a few counts of this clonotype. The chain uses TRBV4-1 and TRBJ1-2; a weak D match, TRBD1 (5 bases). The CDR3 is 16 residues long. From germline, CDR1 is MGHRA and CDR2 YSYEKL. Trimming took 0 bases from V and 1 from J, leaving 12 bases between them. CDR3 region: CASSQDAGGVNYGYTF. CDR3 DNA: TGCGCCAGCAGCCAAGATGCGGGAGGGGTTAACTATGGCTACACCTTC.

This chain joins TRBV12-3 or TRBV12-4 and TRBJ1-1; D ambiguous. V lost 6 bases and J 8 bases, leaving 22 bases between the germline ends. This CDR3 has 15 residues. CDR3 sequence reads: CASSRRLGSTAEAFF. In DNA, the CDR3 is TGTGCCAGCAGCCGCCGTTTAGGCTCTACGGCAGAAGCTTTCTTT.

Comments on this clonotype: Germline is not matched at one junction end, which may reflect a read error. The genes are TRBV24-1 and TRBJ2-5; D may be TRBD2 (5 bases). CDR3 size: 13 residues. Germline V gene sequence: CDR1 KGHDR, CDR2 SFDVKD. The CDR3 coding sequence is TGTGTCACCAGTGAAGAGGGTACGGAGACCCAGTACTTC. Translated, it gives CVTSEEGTETQYF.

The chain employs TRBV29-1 and TRBJ2-3; 8 bases map to TRBD2. After removal of 4 bases from V and 2 bases from J, the junction contained 8 bases not matched to a gene. The CDR3 consists of 15 residues. CDR1 is SQVTM, CDR2 ANQGSEA, per germline. This CDR3 is CSVATGTRTTDTQYF. DNA of the CDR3: TGCAGCGTTGCGACCGGGACTAGGACCACAGATACGCAGTATTTT.

As for this clonotype: This could be a read error, since a much larger clone is one nucleotide away. V and J are TRBV25-1 and TRBJ2-7; D might be TRBD1 (5 bases). Germline CDR1 MGHDK, CDR2 SYGVNS. The CDR3 has 16 residues. CDR3 nucleotides: TGTGCCAGCAGTCCATTCGGCAGGGTAGAAAGCTACGAGAAGTACTTC. Its protein is CASSPFGRVESYEKYF.

V gene TRBV11-2 combines with J gene TRBJ1-1, with no clear D. There are 16 residues in the CDR3. Between the trimmed V and J ends, which lost 4 bases and 0 bases, there was a span of 15 bases. Germline lookup yields CDR1 SGHAT and CDR2 FQNNGV. Written as DNA, the CDR3 is TGTGCCAGCAGCTCACGGGCGACAACCATGAACACTGAAGCTTTCTTT. Translating it yields CASSSRATTMNTEAFF.

The chain carries TRBV20-1 and TRBJ2-1; TRBD1 or TRBD2 may be the D gene (5 bases each). The closer fit of TRBJ2-7 to the DNA end suggests the J call may be wrong. The CDR3 contains 14 residues. In germline, CDR1 is DFQATT, CDR2 SNEGSKA (reference sequence). CDR3: CSARWGSGYNEQYF. Written as DNA, the CDR3 is TGCAGTGCTAGGTGGGGGTCCGGCTACAATGAGCAGTACTTC.

This clonotype has just a few counts. The chain recombines TRBV5-6 with TRBJ2-7; 7 positions agree with TRBD2. V lost 3 bases, J lost 4 bases, and 10 bases stayed unmatched. This CDR3 contains 15 residues. Germline V gene sequence: CDR1 SGHDT, CDR2 YYEEEE. CDR3 amino acids: CASSSERGYRYEQYF. CDR3 DNA sequence: TGTGCCAGCAGCTCAGAGCGGGGTTACAGGTACGAGCAGTACTTC.

The rearrangement joins TRBV3-1 to TRBJ2-5; maybe TRBD1 (5 bases). The CDR3 runs to 17 residues. Trimming cost V 0 bases and J 0 bases, with 14 bases left between them. Germline V lookup: CDR1 LGHDT, CDR2 YNNKEL (reference sequence). CDR3 bases: TGTGCCAGCAGCCAAGACTGGGGCCTTAGGAACCAAGAGACCCAGTACTTC. Its translation is CASSQDWGLRNQETQYF.

V gene TRBV20-1 combines with J gene TRBJ2-5; 11 bases fit TRBD2. Trimming at V came to 4 bases and at J to 2 bases, leaving 9 bases not matched to a gene. Germline V lookup: CDR1 DFQATT, CDR2 SNEGSKA (reference sequence). The CDR3 spans 16 residues. Written as DNA, the CDR3 is TGCAGTGCTATGCCCCCTAGCGGGGGGTCACAAGAGACCCAGTACTTC. It yields the protein CSAMPPSGGSQETQYF.

The genes are TRBV7-2 and TRBJ2-1; D might be TRBD2 (5 bases). CDR3 length: 17 residues. Germline V gene lookup returns CDR1 SGHTA and CDR2 FQGNSA. V was pared by 4 bases and J by 1 base, with 17 bases between. The CDR3 region has the DNA TGTGCCAGCAGCTCTAACTTTGGGCTAGCTTCCTACAATGAGCAGTTCTTC. Encoded protein: CASSSNFGLASYNEQFF.

This clonotype was counted only a few times. The J gene is TRBJ2-7, the V gene TRBV29-1; TRBD2 matches at 11 bases. Gene TRBJ2-5 matches the end of the DNA better, so the J call may be wrong. Germline V CDR1 and CDR2: SQVTM, ANQGSEA. This CDR3 has 14 amino acids. CDR3 protein: CSTVAGGIMETQYF. In DNA, the CDR3 is TGCAGCACTGTAGCGGGGGGGATTATGGAGACCCAGTACTTC.

The V gene is TRBV29-1, the J gene TRBJ2-6; unclear D gene. Looked up from germline, CDR1 is SQVTM and CDR2 is ANQGSEA. V gave up 4 bases and J gave up 0 bases, with 7 bases separating them. The CDR3 length is 14 residues. The CDR3 DNA reads TGCAGCGTTGTTGAGCTCTCTGGGGCCAACGTCCTGACTTTC. As protein: CSVVELSGANVLTF.

This clonotype was recorded only once. V usage is TRBV2 and J usage is TRBJ2-2, with TRBD2 as a possible D gene (5 bases). Trimming left V 5 bases short and J 6 bases short, with 10 bases between. The germline gives CDR1 SNHLY, CDR2 FYNNEI. The CDR3 is 13 amino acids. The CDR3, as DNA: TGTGCCAGCAGTCCTAGCTCAGCCGGGGAGCTGTTTTTT. Translation gives CASSPSSAGELFF.